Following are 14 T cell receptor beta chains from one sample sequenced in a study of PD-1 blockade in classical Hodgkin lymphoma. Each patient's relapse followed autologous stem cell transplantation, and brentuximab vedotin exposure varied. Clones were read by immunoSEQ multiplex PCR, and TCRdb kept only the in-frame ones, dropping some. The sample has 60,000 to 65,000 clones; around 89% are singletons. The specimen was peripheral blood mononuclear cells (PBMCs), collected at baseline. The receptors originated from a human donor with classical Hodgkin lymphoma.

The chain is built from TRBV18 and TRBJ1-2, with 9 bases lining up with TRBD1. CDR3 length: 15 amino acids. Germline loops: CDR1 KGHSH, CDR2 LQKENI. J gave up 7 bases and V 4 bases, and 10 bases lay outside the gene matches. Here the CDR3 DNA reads TGTGCCAGCTCACGGGGCCGGGACAGGGTTCCTGGCTACACCTTC. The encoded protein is CASSRGRDRVPGYTF.

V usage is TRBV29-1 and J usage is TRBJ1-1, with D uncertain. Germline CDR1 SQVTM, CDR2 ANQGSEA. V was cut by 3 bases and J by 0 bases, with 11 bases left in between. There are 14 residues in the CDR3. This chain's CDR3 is CSVDLAEMNTEAFF. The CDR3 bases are TGCAGCGTTGATCTTGCAGAAATGAACACTGAAGCTTTCTTT.

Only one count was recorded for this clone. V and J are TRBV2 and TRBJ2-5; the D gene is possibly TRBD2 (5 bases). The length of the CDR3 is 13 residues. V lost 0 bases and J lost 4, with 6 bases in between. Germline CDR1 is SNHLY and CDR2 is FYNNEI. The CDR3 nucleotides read TGTGCCAGCAGTGAAGCCGGGGTAGAGACCCAGTACTTC. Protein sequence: CASSEAGVETQYF.

The chain's CDR3 is CASSPGQVNEKLFF. CDR3 coding DNA: TGTGCCAGCAGCCCGGGACAGGTTAATGAAAAACTGTTTTTT. The chain carries TRBV6-5 and TRBJ1-4; TRBD1 agrees at 8 bases. The germline CDR1 and CDR2 sequences are MNHEY and SVGAGI. The CDR3 has 14 residues. The junction had 4 bases not matched to a gene; V was cut back by 6 bases and J by 4 bases.

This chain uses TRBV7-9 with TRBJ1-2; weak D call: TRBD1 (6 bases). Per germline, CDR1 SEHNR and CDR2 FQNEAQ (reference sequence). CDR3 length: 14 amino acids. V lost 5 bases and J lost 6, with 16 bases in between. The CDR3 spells CASSPSRGGDGYTF. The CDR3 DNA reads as TGTGCCAGCAGCCCGTCGCGCGGGGGCGATGGCTACACCTTC. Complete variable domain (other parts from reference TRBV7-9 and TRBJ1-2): DTGVSQNPRHKITKRGQNVTFRCDPISEHNRLYWYRQTLGQGPEFLTYFQNEAQLEKSRLLSDRFSAERPKGSFSTLEIQRTEQGDSAMYLCASSPSRGGDGYTFGSGTRLTVV.

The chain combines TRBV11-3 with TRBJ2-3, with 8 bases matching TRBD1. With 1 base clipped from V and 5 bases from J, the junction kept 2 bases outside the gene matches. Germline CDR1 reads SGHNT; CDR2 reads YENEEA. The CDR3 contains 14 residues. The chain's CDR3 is CASSLGTGRDTQYF. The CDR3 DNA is TGTGCCAGCAGCTTAGGGACAGGGCGAGATACGCAGTATTTT.

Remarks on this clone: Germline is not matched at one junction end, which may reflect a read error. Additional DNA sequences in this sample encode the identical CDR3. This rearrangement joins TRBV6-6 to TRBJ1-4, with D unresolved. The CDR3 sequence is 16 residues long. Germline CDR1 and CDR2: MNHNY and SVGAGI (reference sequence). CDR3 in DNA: TGTGCCAGCAGTTACTCTTCCGGGAGTCTAGACGAAAAACTATTTTTT. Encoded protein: CASSYSSGSLDEKLFF.

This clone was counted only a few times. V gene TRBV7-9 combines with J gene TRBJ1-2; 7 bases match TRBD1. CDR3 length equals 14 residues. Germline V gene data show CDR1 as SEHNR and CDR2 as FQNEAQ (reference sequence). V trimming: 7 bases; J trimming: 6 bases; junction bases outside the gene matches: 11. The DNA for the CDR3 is TGTGCCAGCACTTTCGTCGACAGGGCCCATGGCTACACCTTC. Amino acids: CASTFVDRAHGYTF. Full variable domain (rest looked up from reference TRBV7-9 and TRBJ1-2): DTGVSQNPRHKITKRGQNVTFRCDPISEHNRLYWYRQTLGQGPEFLTYFQNEAQLEKSRLLSDRFSAERPKGSFSTLEIQRTEQGDSAMYLCASTFVDRAHGYTFGSGTRLTVV.

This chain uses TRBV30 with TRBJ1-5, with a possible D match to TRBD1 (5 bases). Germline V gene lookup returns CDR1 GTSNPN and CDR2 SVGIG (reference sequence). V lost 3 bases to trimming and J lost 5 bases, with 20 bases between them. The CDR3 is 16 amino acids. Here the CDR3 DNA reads TGTGCCTGGAGCCCTGGGGGGAGGTTACTTGATCAGCCCCAGCATTTT. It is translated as CAWSPGGRLLDQPQHF.

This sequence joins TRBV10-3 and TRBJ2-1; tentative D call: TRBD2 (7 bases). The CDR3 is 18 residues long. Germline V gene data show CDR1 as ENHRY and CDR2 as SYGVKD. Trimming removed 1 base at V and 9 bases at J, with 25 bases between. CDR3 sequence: CAISEYSSGGGQASEQFF. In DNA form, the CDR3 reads TGTGCCATCAGTGAGTATTCTAGTGGGGGGGGCCAGGCCAGTGAGCAGTTCTTC.

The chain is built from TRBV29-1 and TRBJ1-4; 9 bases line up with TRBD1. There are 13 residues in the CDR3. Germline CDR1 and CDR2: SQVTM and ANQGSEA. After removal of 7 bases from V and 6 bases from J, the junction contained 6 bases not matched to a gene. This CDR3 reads CSGTWDRDEKLFF. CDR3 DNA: TGCAGCGGAACCTGGGACAGGGATGAAAAACTGTTTTTT.

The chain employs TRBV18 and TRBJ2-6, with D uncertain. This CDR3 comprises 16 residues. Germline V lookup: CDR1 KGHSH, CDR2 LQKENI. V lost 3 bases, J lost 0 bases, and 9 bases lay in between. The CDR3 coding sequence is TGTGCCAGCTCACCTCAACGGGTCTCTGGGGCCAACGTCCTGACTTTC. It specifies CASSPQRVSGANVLTF.

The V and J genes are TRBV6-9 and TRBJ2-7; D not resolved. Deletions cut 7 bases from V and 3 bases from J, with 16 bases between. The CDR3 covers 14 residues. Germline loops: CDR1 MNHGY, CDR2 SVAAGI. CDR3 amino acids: CASIVGPVIYEQYF. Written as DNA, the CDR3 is TGTGCCAGCATAGTAGGACCGGTGATCTACGAGCAGTACTTC.

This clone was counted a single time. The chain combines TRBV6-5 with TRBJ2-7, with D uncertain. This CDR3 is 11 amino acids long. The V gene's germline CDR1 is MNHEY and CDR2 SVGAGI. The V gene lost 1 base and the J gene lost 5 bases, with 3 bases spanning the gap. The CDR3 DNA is TGTGCCAGCAGTTACTTCCACGAGCAGTACTTC. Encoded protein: CASSYFHEQYF.